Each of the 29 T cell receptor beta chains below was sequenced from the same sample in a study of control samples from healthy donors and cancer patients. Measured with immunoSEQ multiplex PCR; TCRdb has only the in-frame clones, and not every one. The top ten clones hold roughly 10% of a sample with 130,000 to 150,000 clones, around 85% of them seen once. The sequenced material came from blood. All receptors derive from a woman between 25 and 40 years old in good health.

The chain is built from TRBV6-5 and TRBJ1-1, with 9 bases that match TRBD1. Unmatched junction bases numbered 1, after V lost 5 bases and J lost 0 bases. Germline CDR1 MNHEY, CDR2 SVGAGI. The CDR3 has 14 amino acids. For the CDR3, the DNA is TGTGCCAGCAGTACAGGGGGCGTGAACACTGAAGCTTTCTTT. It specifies CASSTGGVNTEAFF.

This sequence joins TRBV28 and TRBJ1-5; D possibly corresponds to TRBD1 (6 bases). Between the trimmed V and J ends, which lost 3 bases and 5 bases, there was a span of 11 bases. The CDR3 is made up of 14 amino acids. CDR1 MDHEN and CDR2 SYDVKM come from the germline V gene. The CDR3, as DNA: TGTGCCAGCAGTTTGAGGGGGGTTGATCAGCCCCAGCATTTT. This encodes CASSLRGVDQPQHF.

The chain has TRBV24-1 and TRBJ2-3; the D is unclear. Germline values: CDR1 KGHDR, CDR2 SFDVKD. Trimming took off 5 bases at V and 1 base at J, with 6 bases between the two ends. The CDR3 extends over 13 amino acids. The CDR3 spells CATSGAGTDTQYF. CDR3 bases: TGTGCCACCAGTGGGGCGGGCACAGATACGCAGTATTTT.

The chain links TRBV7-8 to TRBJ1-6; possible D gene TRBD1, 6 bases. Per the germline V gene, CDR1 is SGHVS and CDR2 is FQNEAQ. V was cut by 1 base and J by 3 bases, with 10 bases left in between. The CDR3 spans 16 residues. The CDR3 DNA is TGTGCCAGCAGCTTAGGAGACAGGATCTATAATTCACCCCTCCACTTT. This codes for CASSLGDRIYNSPLHF.

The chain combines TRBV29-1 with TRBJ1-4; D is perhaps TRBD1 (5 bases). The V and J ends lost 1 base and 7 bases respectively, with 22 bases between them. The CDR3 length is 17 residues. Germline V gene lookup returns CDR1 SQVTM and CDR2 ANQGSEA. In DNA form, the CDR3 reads TGCAGCGTTGAAGGGGACTCGGCCCCTGGAAGAGGTGAAAAACTGTTTTTT. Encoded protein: CSVEGDSAPGRGEKLFF.

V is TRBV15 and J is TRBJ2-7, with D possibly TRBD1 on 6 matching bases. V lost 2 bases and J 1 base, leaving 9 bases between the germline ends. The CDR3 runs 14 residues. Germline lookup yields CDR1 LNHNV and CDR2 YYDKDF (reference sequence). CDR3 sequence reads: CATSRLQGSYEQYF. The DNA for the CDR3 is TGTGCCACCAGCAGATTACAGGGTTCCTACGAGCAGTACTTC.

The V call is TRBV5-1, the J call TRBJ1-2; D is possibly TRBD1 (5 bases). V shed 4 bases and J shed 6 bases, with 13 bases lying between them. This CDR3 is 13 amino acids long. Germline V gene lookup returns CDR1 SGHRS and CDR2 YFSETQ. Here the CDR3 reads CASSLWGKDGYTF. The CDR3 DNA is TGCGCCAGCAGCCTTTGGGGGAAGGATGGCTACACCTTC.

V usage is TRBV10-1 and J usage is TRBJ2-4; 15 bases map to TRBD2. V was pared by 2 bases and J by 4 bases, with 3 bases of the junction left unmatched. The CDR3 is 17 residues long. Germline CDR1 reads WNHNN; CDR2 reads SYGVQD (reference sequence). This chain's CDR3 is CASSEAGLAGGKNIQYF. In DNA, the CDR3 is TGCGCCAGCAGTGAGGCCGGACTAGCGGGAGGGAAAAACATTCAGTACTTC.

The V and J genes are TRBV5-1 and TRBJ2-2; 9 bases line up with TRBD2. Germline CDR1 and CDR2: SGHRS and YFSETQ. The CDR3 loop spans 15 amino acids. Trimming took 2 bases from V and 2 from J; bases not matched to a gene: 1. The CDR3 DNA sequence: TGCGCCAGCAGCTTAGCGGGAGGAAACACCGGGGAGCTGTTTTTT. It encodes CASSLAGGNTGELFF.

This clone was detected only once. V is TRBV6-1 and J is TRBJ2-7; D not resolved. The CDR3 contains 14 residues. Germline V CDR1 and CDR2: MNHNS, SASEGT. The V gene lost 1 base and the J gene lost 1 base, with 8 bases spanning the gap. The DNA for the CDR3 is TGTGCCAGCAGTGAAGAAGACCCTTCCTACGAGCAGTACTTC. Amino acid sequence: CASSEEDPSYEQYF.

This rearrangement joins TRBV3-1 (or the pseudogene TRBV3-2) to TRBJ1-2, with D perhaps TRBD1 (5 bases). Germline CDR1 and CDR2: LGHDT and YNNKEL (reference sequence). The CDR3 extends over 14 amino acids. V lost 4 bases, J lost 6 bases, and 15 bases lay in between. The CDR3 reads CASSLLAGSDGYTF. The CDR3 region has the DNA TGTGCCAGCAGCCTCCTCGCAGGGAGCGATGGCTACACCTTC.

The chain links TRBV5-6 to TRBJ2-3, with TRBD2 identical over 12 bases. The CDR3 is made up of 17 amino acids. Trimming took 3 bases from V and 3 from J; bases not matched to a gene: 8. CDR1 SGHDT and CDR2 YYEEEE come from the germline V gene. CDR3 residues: CASSWGLAGPGTDTQYF. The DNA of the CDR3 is TGTGCCAGCAGCTGGGGACTAGCGGGCCCTGGGACAGATACGCAGTATTTT.

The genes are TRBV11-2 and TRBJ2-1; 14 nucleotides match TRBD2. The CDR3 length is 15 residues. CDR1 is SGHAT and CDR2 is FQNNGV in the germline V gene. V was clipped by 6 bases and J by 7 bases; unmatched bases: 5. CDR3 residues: CASRMTSGRGNEQFF. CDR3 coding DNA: TGTGCCAGCAGGATGACTAGCGGGAGGGGGAATGAGCAGTTCTTC. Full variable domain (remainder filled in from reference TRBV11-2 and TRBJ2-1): EAGVAQSPRYKIIEKRQSVAFWCNPISGHATLYWYQQILGQGPKLLIQFQNNGVVDDSQLPKDRFSAERLKGVDSTLKIQPAKLEDSAVYLCASRMTSGRGNEQFFGPGTRLTVL.

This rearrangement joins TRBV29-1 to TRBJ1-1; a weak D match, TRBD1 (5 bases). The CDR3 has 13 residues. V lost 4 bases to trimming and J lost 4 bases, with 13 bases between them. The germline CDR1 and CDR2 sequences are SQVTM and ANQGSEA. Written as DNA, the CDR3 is TGCAGCGTTGTCGACAGCGGACGCACTGAAGCTTTCTTT. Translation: CSVVDSGRTEAFF.

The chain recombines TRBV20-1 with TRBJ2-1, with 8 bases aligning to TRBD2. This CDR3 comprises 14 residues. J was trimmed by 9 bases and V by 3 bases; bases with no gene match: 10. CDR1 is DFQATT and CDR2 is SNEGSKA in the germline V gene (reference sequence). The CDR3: CSASTSGAVGEQFF. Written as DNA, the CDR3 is TGCAGTGCTAGTACTAGCGGCGCAGTCGGTGAGCAGTTCTTC.

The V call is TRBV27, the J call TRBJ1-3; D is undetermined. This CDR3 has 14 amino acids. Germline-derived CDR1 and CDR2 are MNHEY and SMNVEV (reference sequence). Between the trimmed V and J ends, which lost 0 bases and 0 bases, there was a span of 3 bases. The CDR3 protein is CASSLSPSGNTIYF. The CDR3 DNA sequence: TGTGCCAGCAGTTTATCCCCCTCTGGAAACACCATATATTTT.

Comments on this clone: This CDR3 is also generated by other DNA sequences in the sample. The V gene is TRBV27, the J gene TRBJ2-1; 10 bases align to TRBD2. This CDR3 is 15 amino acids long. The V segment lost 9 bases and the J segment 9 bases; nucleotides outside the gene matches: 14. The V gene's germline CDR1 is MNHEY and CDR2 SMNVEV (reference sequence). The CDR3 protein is CARPGGRLAGGEQFF. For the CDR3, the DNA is TGTGCCAGGCCAGGGGGTCGGTTAGCGGGAGGTGAGCAGTTCTTC.

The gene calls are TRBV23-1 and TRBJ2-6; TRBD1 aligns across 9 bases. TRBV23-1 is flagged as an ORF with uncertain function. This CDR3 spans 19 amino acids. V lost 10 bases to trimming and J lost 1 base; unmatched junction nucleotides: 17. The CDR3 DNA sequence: TGCGCCACTATCGAATTTCCGGGACAGGGCAGTTCTGGGGCCAACGTCCTGACTTTC. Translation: CATIEFPGQGSSGANVLTF.

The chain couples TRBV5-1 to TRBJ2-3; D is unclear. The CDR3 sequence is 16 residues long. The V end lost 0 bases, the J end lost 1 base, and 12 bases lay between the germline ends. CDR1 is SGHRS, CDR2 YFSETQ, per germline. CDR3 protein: CASSLARRLGTDTQYF. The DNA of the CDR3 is TGCGCCAGCAGCTTGGCGAGGCGGTTAGGCACAGATACGCAGTATTTT.

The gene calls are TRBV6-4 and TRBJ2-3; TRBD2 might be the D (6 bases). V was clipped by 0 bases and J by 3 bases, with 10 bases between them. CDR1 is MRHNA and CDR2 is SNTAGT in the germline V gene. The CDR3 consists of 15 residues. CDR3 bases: TGTGCCAGCAGTGACTCCCCCGGGACTACAGATACGCAGTATTTT. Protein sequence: CASSDSPGTTDTQYF.

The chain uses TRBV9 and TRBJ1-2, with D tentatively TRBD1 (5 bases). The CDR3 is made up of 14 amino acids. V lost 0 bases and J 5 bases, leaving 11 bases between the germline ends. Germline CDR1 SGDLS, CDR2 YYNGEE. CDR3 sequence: CASSVEPDTYGYTF. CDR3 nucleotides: TGTGCCAGCAGCGTAGAACCGGACACTTATGGCTACACCTTC. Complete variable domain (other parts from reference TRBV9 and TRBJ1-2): DSGVTQTPKHLITATGQRVTLRCSPRSGDLSVYWYQQSLDQGLQFLIQYYNGEERAKGNILERFSAQQFPDLHSELNLSSLELGDSALYFCASSVEPDTYGYTFGSGTRLTVV.

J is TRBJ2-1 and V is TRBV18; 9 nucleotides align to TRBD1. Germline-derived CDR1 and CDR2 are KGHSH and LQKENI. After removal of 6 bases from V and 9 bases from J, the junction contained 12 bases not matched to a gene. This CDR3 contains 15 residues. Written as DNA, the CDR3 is TGTGCCAGCTCCACGTTGGACAGGGGTAATGGTGAGCAGTTCTTC. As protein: CASSTLDRGNGEQFF.

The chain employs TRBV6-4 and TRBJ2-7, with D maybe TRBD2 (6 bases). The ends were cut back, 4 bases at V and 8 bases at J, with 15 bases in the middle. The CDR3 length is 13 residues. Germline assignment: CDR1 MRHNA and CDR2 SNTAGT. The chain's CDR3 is CASSASRESQQYF. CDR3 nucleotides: TGTGCCAGCAGTGCTTCCCGGGAGTCGCAGCAGTACTTC.

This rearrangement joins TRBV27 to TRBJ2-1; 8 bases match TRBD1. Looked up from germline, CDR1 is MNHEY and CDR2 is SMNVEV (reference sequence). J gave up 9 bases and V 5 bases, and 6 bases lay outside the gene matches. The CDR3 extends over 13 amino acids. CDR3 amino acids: CASSPRTGFEQFF. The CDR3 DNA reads TGTGCCAGCAGTCCCCGGACAGGGTTTGAGCAGTTCTTC.

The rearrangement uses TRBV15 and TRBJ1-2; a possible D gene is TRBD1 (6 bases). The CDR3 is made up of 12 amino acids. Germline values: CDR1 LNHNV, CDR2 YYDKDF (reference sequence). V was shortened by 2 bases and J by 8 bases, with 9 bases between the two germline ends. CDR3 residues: CATSRRDRGYTF. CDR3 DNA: TGTGCCACCAGCAGACGTGACAGGGGCTACACCTTC.

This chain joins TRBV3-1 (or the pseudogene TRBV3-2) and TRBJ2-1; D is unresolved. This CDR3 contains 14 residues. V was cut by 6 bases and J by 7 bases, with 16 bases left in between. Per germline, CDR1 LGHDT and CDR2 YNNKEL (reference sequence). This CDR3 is CASSQRPGENEQFF. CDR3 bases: TGTGCCAGCAGTCAGAGACCTGGCGAAAATGAGCAGTTCTTC.

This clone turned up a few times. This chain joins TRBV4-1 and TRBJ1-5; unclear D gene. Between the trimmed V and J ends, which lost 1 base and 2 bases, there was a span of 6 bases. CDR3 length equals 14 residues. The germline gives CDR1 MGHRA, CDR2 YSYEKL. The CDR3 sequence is CASSQGNGNQPQHF. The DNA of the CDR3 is TGCGCCAGCAGCCAAGGTAACGGCAATCAGCCCCAGCATTTT.

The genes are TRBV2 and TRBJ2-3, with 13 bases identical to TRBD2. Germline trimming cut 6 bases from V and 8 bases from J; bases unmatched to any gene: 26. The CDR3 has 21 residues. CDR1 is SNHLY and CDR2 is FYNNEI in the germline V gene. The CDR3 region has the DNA TGTGCCAGCAGCGCGACGACTAGCGGGAGGCCTCGAGGAGGCCGGTCGAGTACGCAGTATTTT. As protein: CASSATTSGRPRGGRSSTQYF.

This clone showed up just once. DNA of the CDR3: TGTGCCAGCAGCCCACATAGGTGGGGGTTCACTGAAGCTTTCTTT. Translating gives CASSPHRWGFTEAFF. The rearrangement uses TRBV7-2 and TRBJ1-1; the D gene is possibly TRBD1 (5 bases). Germline CDR1 SGHTA, CDR2 FQGNSA. Between the trimmed V and J ends, which lost 5 bases and 4 bases, there was a span of 17 bases. There are 15 residues in the CDR3.